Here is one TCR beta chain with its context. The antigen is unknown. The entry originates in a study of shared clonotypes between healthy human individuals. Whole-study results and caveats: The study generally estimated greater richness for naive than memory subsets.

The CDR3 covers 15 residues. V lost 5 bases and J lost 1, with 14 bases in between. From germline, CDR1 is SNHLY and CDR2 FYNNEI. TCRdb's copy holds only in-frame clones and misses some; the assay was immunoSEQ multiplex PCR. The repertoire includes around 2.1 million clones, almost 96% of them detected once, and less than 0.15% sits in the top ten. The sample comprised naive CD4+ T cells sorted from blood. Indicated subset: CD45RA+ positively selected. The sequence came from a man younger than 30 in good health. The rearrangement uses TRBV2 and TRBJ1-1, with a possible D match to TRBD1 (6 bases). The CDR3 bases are TGTGCCAGCAGTACAGGGCGCACTTCGAACACTGAAGCTTTCTTT. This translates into CASSTGRTSNTEAFF.